The rows below give T cell receptor beta chains drawn from one sample of a study of blood T cells in healthy people across ages. TCRdb ran MiXCR on the 5' RACE reads and lists one entry per CDR3 protein. The table has some 1.6 million distinct CDR3 sequences, approximately 32% seen once; the top ten hold over 9%. Sequencing was carried out using blood. The source is a woman younger than 45 in good health. Both conserved end residues are part of each CDR3. Each record gives: V gene, J gene, clone size, D gene, CDR3 protein, CDR3 DNA. The D gene is left open where the match is weak. Part of the rows lack a size; the others show once, few, many or a class for expanded clones.

v_gene: TRBV7-2; j_gene: TRBJ2-1; abundance: many; d_gene: -; CDR3aa: CASSLTRLAGIHQQFF; CDR3nt: TGTGCCAGCAGCCTCACAAGACTGGCGGGTATCCACCAGCAGTTCTTC
v_gene: TRBV29-1; j_gene: TRBJ2-3; abundance: many; d_gene: -; CDR3aa: CSVVRDLNTDTQYF; CDR3nt: TGCAGCGTTGTAAGGGACCTCAACACAGATACGCAGTATTTT
v_gene: TRBV5-1; j_gene: TRBJ2-5; abundance: -; d_gene: -; CDR3aa: CASSLYGKQETQYF; CDR3nt: TGCGCCAGCAGCTTGTACGGCAAACAAGAGACCCAGTACTTC
v_gene: TRBV4-1; j_gene: TRBJ1-1; abundance: few; d_gene: -; CDR3aa: CASSQAGTGGGDTEAFF; CDR3nt: TGCGCCAGCAGCCAAGCGGGAACGGGGGGTGGAGACACTGAAGCTTTCTTT
v_gene: TRBV18; j_gene: TRBJ2-1; abundance: few; d_gene: TRBD1; CDR3aa: CASSVIWTGESSSSYNEQFF; CDR3nt: TGTGCCAGCTCCGTAATTTGGACAGGGGAGTCCTCGAGCTCCTACAATGAGCAGTTCTTC
v_gene: TRBV5-1; j_gene: TRBJ2-1; abundance: -; d_gene: TRBD2; CDR3aa: CASEEGLAGDNEQFF; CDR3nt: TGCGCCAGCGAGGAGGGACTAGCGGGAGACAATGAGCAGTTCTTC
v_gene: TRBV3-1; j_gene: TRBJ2-3; abundance: -; d_gene: -; CDR3aa: CASSIQESFTDTQYF; CDR3nt: TGTGCCAGCAGCATTCAAGAGAGTTTCACAGATACGCAGTATTTT
v_gene: TRBV7-2; j_gene: TRBJ1-1; abundance: -; d_gene: TRBD1; CDR3aa: CASSPSRDRNTEAFF; CDR3nt: TGTGCCAGCAGTCCTAGCAGGGACAGGAACACTGAAGCTTTCTTT
v_gene: TRBV10-3; j_gene: TRBJ2-7; abundance: many; d_gene: TRBD1; CDR3aa: CAISLWTGPSSYEQYF; CDR3nt: TGTGCCATCAGTCTTTGGACAGGGCCCAGCTCCTACGAGCAGTACTTC
v_gene: TRBV12-3/TRBV12-4; j_gene: TRBJ2-7; abundance: -; d_gene: -; CDR3aa: CASSSAASEQYF; CDR3nt: TGTGCCAGCAGTTCCGCGGCTAGCGAGCAGTACTTC
v_gene: TRBV11-2; j_gene: TRBJ2-3; abundance: -; d_gene: -; CDR3aa: CASSTSGPKDQTQYF; CDR3nt: TGTGCCAGCAGCACTAGTGGACCCAAGGATCAGACGCAGTATTTT
v_gene: TRBV5-1; j_gene: TRBJ2-3; abundance: few; d_gene: -; CDR3aa: CASSRLGGRADTQYF; CDR3nt: TGCGCCAGCAGCCGTCTCGGGGGGCGGGCAGATACGCAGTATTTT
v_gene: TRBV6-6; j_gene: TRBJ2-3; abundance: few; d_gene: -; CDR3aa: CASTRDLSTDTQYF; CDR3nt: TGTGCCAGCACCCGGGACTTGAGCACAGATACGCAGTATTTT
v_gene: TRBV3-1; j_gene: TRBJ2-2; abundance: -; d_gene: TRBD2; CDR3aa: CASNPAGGNTGELFF; CDR3nt: TGTGCCAGCAACCCAGCGGGGGGAAACACCGGGGAGCTGTTTTTT
v_gene: TRBV3-1; j_gene: TRBJ2-5; abundance: -; d_gene: TRBD2; CDR3aa: CASRSGTSEQETRYF; CDR3nt: TGTGCCAGCAGATCCGGGACTAGCGAACAAGAGACCCGGTACTTC
v_gene: TRBV4-1; j_gene: TRBJ1-5; abundance: few; d_gene: -; CDR3aa: CASSQESPGRNQPQHF; CDR3nt: TGCGCCAGCAGCCAAGAATCCCCGGGACGCAATCAGCCCCAGCATTTT
v_gene: TRBV5-1; j_gene: TRBJ2-1; abundance: few; d_gene: -; CDR3aa: CASTFLGNEKQFF; CDR3nt: TGCGCCAGCACATTCCTGGGAAACGAAAAGCAGTTCTTC
v_gene: TRBV27; j_gene: TRBJ2-1; abundance: -; d_gene: TRBD2; CDR3aa: CASSLEPSGSGDEQFF; CDR3nt: TGTGCCAGCAGTTTAGAGCCTAGCGGGAGTGGGGATGAGCAGTTCTTC
v_gene: TRBV12-3/TRBV12-4; j_gene: TRBJ1-5; abundance: -; d_gene: -; CDR3aa: CASSLAFNQPQHF; CDR3nt: TGTGCCAGCAGTTTGGCTTTCAATCAGCCCCAGCATTTT
v_gene: TRBV20-1; j_gene: TRBJ2-7; abundance: -; d_gene: TRBD1; CDR3aa: CSASGAGQGAGEQYF; CDR3nt: TGCAGTGCTAGCGGTGCGGGACAGGGGGCGGGGGAGCAGTACTTC
v_gene: TRBV20-1; j_gene: TRBJ2-3; abundance: many; d_gene: -; CDR3aa: CSARDVYRVRDTQYF; CDR3nt: TGCAGTGCTAGAGATGTTTACCGGGTACGGGATACGCAGTATTTT
v_gene: TRBV5-1; j_gene: TRBJ2-3; abundance: few; d_gene: -; CDR3aa: CASTPGWSRSTDTQYF; CDR3nt: TGCGCCAGCACCCCGGGGTGGAGTCGGAGCACAGATACGCAGTATTTT
v_gene: TRBV7-2; j_gene: TRBJ2-3; abundance: few; d_gene: -; CDR3aa: CASSSKLGVADTQYF; CDR3nt: TGTGCCAGCAGCTCAAAACTGGGAGTAGCAGATACGCAGTATTTT
v_gene: TRBV18; j_gene: TRBJ2-5; abundance: -; d_gene: -; CDR3aa: CASSPKLGSETQYF; CDR3nt: TGTGCCAGCTCACCTAAACTAGGCTCAGAGACCCAGTACTTC
v_gene: TRBV6-5; j_gene: TRBJ1-1; abundance: -; d_gene: -; CDR3aa: CASTPGRNTEAFF; CDR3nt: TGTGCCAGCACCCCTGGGCGGAACACTGAAGCTTTCTTT
v_gene: TRBV5-5; j_gene: TRBJ1-5; abundance: -; d_gene: TRBD1; CDR3aa: CASSFDRGPNQPQHF; CDR3nt: TGTGCCAGCAGCTTCGACAGGGGTCCCAATCAGCCCCAGCATTTT
v_gene: TRBV27; j_gene: TRBJ2-5; abundance: many; d_gene: -; CDR3aa: CASSFPDGNLYF; CDR3nt: TGTGCCAGCAGTTTTCCCGACGGGAACTTGTACTTC
v_gene: TRBV19; j_gene: TRBJ1-5; abundance: once; d_gene: TRBD1; CDR3aa: CASSINPTGFGQPQHF; CDR3nt: TGTGCCAGTAGTATAAACCCGACAGGGTTCGGTCAGCCCCAGCATTTT
v_gene: TRBV6-5; j_gene: TRBJ2-2; abundance: -; d_gene: TRBD1; CDR3aa: CASSGTGGYAGELFF; CDR3nt: TGTGCCAGCAGTGGGACAGGGGGCTACGCCGGGGAGCTGTTTTTT
v_gene: TRBV27; j_gene: TRBJ2-2; abundance: -; d_gene: -; CDR3aa: CASSPGGGWELFF; CDR3nt: TGTGCCAGCAGTCCCGGTGGCGGATGGGAGCTGTTTTTT
v_gene: TRBV27; j_gene: TRBJ2-5; abundance: -; d_gene: -; CDR3aa: CASSLVSGEIHETQYF; CDR3nt: TGTGCCAGCAGTTTAGTGTCAGGGGAAATTCACGAGACCCAGTACTTC
v_gene: TRBV28; j_gene: TRBJ1-6; abundance: -; d_gene: TRBD1; CDR3aa: CASSWTGANSPLHF; CDR3nt: TGTGCCAGCAGTTGGACAGGGGCGAATTCACCCCTCCACTTT
v_gene: TRBV30; j_gene: TRBJ1-4; abundance: few; d_gene: -; CDR3aa: CAWRLPPDEKLFF; CDR3nt: TGTGCCTGGAGACTGCCGCCCGATGAAAAACTGTTTTTT
v_gene: TRBV4-1; j_gene: TRBJ1-1; abundance: -; d_gene: -; CDR3aa: CASSQALRESPYTEAFF; CDR3nt: TGCGCCAGCAGCCAAGCCCTGAGGGAAAGCCCATACACTGAAGCTTTCTTT
v_gene: TRBV3-1; j_gene: TRBJ2-5; abundance: few; d_gene: TRBD1; CDR3aa: CASSQSHLTGLETQYF; CDR3nt: TGTGCCAGCAGCCAATCCCATCTGACAGGGTTAGAGACCCAGTACTTC
v_gene: TRBV4-1; j_gene: TRBJ2-3; abundance: -; d_gene: -; CDR3aa: CASSQVITPLRDTQYF; CDR3nt: TGCGCCAGCAGCCAAGTTATAACACCTTTGAGAGATACGCAGTATTTT
v_gene: TRBV20-1; j_gene: TRBJ2-3; abundance: -; d_gene: -; CDR3aa: CSARKGEGTDTQYF; CDR3nt: TGCAGTGCTAGGAAGGGGGAAGGCACAGATACGCAGTATTTT
v_gene: TRBV29-1; j_gene: TRBJ1-2; abundance: few; d_gene: -; CDR3aa: CSVEGGHGYTF; CDR3nt: TGCAGCGTTGAAGGGGGCCATGGCTACACCTTC
v_gene: TRBV3-1; j_gene: TRBJ2-3; abundance: few; d_gene: TRBD2; CDR3aa: CASSQEIWAGGTDTQYF; CDR3nt: TGTGCCAGCAGCCAGGAGATTTGGGCGGGAGGCACAGATACGCAGTATTTT
v_gene: TRBV15; j_gene: TRBJ2-5; abundance: -; d_gene: TRBD1; CDR3aa: CATSVGTAGQETQYF; CDR3nt: TGTGCCACCAGCGTCGGGACAGCCGGGCAAGAGACCCAGTACTTC